This is a list of T cell receptor beta chains from one sample in a study of T cells in Graves' hyperthyroidism and ophthalmopathy. TCRdb passed the multiplex PCR reads through MiXCR, listing each CDR3 protein once. The sample has about 700,000 distinct CDR3 sequences, about 15% seen once; the top ten hold roughly a tenth. The material sequenced was blood. All receptors derive from a woman between 18 and 29 years old with Graves' hyperthyroidism. CDR3s include the opening cysteine and the closing phenylalanine or tryptophan. The D gene is left open where the match is weak. Size is omitted from some rows. Given values are once, few, many or a class for expanded clones.

cdr3_length d_call clone_size j_call v_call cdr3_nt cdr3_aa
17 TRBD2 many TRBJ2-1 TRBV13 TGTGCCAGCAGCTTAGGCTTTAGCGGGAGCTCCTACAATGAGCAGTTCTTC CASSLGFSGSSYNEQFF
13 TRBD2 many TRBJ2-3 TRBV11-2 TGTGCCAGCAGCTTAGTAGCGGGAGATACGCAGTATTTT CASSLVAGDTQYF
13 TRBD2 many TRBJ2-1 TRBV28 TGTGCCAGCGGGTACCGGGAGGAGGATGAGCAGTTCTTC CASGYREEDEQFF
14 - many TRBJ1-3 TRBV28 TGTGCCAGCAGCTCATCTGGTCAGCGGAGCACCATATATTTT CASSSSGQRSTIYF
17 - many TRBJ2-5 TRBV13 TGTGCCAGCAGCTTAGGGTTACGCGCTCGGATTCAAGAGACCCAGTACTTC CASSLGLRARIQETQYF
18 TRBD2 - TRBJ2-3 TRBV20-1 TGCAGTGCTATGCGTGGGACTAGCGGGAGGGCCGGCACAGATACGCAGTATTTT CSAMRGTSGRAGTDTQYF
16 - few TRBJ1-3 TRBV25-1 TGTGCCAGCAGTGAATACGGCTTGAGCTCTGGAAACACCATATATTTT CASSEYGLSSGNTIYF
15 TRBD2 many TRBJ2-1 TRBV12-3/TRBV12-4 TGTGCCAGCAGCCCACTAGCGAGAGACTACAATGAGCAGTTCTTC CASSPLARDYNEQFF
15 - - TRBJ2-2 TRBV6-1 TGTGCCAGCAGTGAAGCGCCGAGCCTTCCCGGGGAGCTGTTTTTT CASSEAPSLPGELFF
11 - - TRBJ1-5 TRBV5-1 TGCGCCAGCAGCTTGGGCGACGGATGGCATTTT CASSLGDGWHF
15 - - TRBJ1-4 TRBV6-5 TGTGCCAGCAGTTACCCGCTACAGGCTAATGAAAAACTGTTTTTT CASSYPLQANEKLFF
14 - - TRBJ1-1 TRBV9 TGTGCCAGCAGCTCCTCGGACAGCTACTCTGAAGCTTTCTTT CASSSSDSYSEAFF
15 - many TRBJ2-1 TRBV6-2/TRBV6-3 TGTGCCAGCAGAGAGTGGGCGTCCACCCGCGATGAGCAGTTCTTC CASREWASTRDEQFF
17 TRBD2 - TRBJ2-7 TRBV7-2 TGTGCCAGCAGCTTCCGTGGACTAGCGGGAGATACCTACGAGCAGTACTTC CASSFRGLAGDTYEQYF
15 TRBD2 many TRBJ2-1 TRBV2 TGTGCCAGCAGTCCCTGGGCGGGAGTCCCTGATGAGCAGTTCTTC CASSPWAGVPDEQFF
15 - - TRBJ2-3 TRBV10-3 TGTGCCACCTCCGCAGGGAGATCAAGAACAGATACGCAGTATTTT CATSAGRSRTDTQYF
16 - many TRBJ2-4 TRBV28 TGTGCCAGCAGCACCGGGAACATAATAGCCAAAAACATTCAGTACTTC CASSTGNIIAKNIQYF
14 TRBD1 - TRBJ1-5 TRBV20-1 TGCAGTGCAAAAGGGGGCTGGGGCAATCAGCCCCAGCATTTT CSAKGGWGNQPQHF
15 - - TRBJ1-2 TRBV19 TGTGCCAGTAGTATTGACAGCCGCTCTAACTATGGCTACACCTTC CASSIDSRSNYGYTF
14 TRBD1 many TRBJ2-7 TRBV18 TGTGCCAGCTCCACCCGGGACAGGGAGTACGAGCAGTACTTC CASSTRDREYEQYF
15 TRBD2 - TRBJ2-1 TRBV10-3 TGTGCCATCAGTGGAGGACTAGCACCCTACAATGAGCAGTTCTTC CAISGGLAPYNEQFF
15 - many TRBJ2-1 TRBV13 TGTGCCAGCAGCCCTACAGGGTTACCGGTCAATGAGCAGTTCTTC CASSPTGLPVNEQFF
17 - many TRBJ2-1 TRBV11-3 TGTGCCAGCAGCTTAGATGGTACGATCGTTTACTACAATGAGCAGTTCTTC CASSLDGTIVYYNEQFF
13 - many TRBJ1-5 TRBV10-3 TGTGCCATCAGTGAGGCAATCAATCAGCCCCAGCATTTT CAISEAINQPQHF
24 TRBD2 - TRBJ2-1 TRBV20-1 TGCAGTGCTAGAGGGGTGGGGGGACAGGGGAGCCCGGGACTAGCGGGGGGCTCCTACAATGAGCAGTTCTTC CSARGVGGQGSPGLAGGSYNEQFF
16 - many TRBJ1-2 TRBV6-1 TGTGCCAGCAGTAAAATTCCAGCGGAGGGGGTATATGGCTACACCTTC CASSKIPAEGVYGYTF
13 TRBD1 many TRBJ2-7 TRBV2 TGTGCCAGCAGCCGGACAGGTTCTGTCGAGCAGTACTTC CASSRTGSVEQYF
13 - many TRBJ2-1 TRBV20-1 TGCAGTGTTTGGAGGGGTGGTTACAATGAGCAGTTCTTC CSVWRGGYNEQFF
16 - many TRBJ1-1 TRBV27 TGTGCCAGCAGTTTGCGGCAGGACCGACTTACTAATGAAGCTTTCTTT CASSLRQDRLTNEAFF
15 - - TRBJ2-3 TRBV7-9 TGTGCCAGCAGTTCCGTGGGGCCGGGTCCTCCTCCGCAGTATTTT CASSSVGPGPPPQYF
16 TRBD1 few TRBJ2-1 TRBV15 TGTGCCACCAGCAGACCTACAGGGGGCACCTACAATGAGCAGTTCTTC CATSRPTGGTYNEQFF